This T cell receptor beta chain comes out of a study of control samples from healthy donors and cancer patients. V lost 1 base, J lost 7 bases, and 5 bases lay in between. Germline V CDR1 and CDR2: SGHTA, FQGNSA. The CDR3 is 12 residues long. The assay was immunoSEQ multiplex PCR, and TCRdb's table has in-frame clones only and misses some. The sample lists about 180,000 clones, around 89% seen once, with more than 1.3% in the top ten. The rearrangement uses TRBV7-2 and TRBJ1-5; D remains unclear. The source of this sequence is a woman in her forties or fifties in good health. The specimen was blood. This CDR3 reads CASSLGGQPQHF. Written as DNA, the CDR3 is TGTGCCAGCAGCTTAGGGGGACAGCCCCAGCATTTT.